This TCR beta chain came from a study of CD8 T cells in ankylosing spondylitis. TCRdb re-called the 5' RACE reads through MiXCR, storing one row per CDR3 protein. The sample lists a few hundred thousand distinct CDR3 sequences; roughly 25% were seen once. Germline CDR1 SGHTA, CDR2 FQGNSA. V shed 3 bases and J shed 8 bases, with 18 bases lying between them. The CDR3 loop spans 15 amino acids. This clonotype was picked up many times. This rearrangement joins TRBV7-2 to TRBJ2-3, with D perhaps TRBD1 or TRBD2 (5 bases each). This clonotype was obtained from a male donor with ankylosing spondylitis or in good health (not recorded which). The sequenced sample consisted of blood, either unsorted or a sorted T cell fraction (not recorded which). The CDR3 DNA sequence: TGTGCCAGCAGCTTTTTGTTGACCACGGGGCGTACGCAGTATTTT. Its protein is CASSFLLTTGRTQYF.